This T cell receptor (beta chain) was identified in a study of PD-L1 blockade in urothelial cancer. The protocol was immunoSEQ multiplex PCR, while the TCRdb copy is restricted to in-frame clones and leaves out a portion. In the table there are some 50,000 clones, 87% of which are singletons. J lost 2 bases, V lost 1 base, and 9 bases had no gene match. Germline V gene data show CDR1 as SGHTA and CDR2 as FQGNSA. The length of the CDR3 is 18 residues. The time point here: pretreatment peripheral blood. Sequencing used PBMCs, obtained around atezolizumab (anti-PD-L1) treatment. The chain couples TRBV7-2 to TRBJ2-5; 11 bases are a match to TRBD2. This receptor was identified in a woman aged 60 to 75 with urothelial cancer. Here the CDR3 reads CASSLGRLAGGIQETQYF. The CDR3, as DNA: TGTGCCAGCAGCTTAGGGCGGCTAGCGGGAGGTATACAAGAGACCCAGTACTTC.